These T cell receptor beta chains were read from a single sample in a study of shared clonotypes between healthy human individuals. Sequencing was performed with immunoSEQ multiplex PCR; in TCRdb, only in-frame clones are kept and a portion is missing. This sample carries roughly 1,000,000 clones, approximately 78% of them seen once, and the ten largest clones take around 0.47%. Sample: memory CD4+ T cells from PBMCs. These receptors all come from a man between 18 and 35 years old in good health. Some clones in this sample may be carry-over from other donors' samples. CDR3s include the opening cysteine and the closing phenylalanine or tryptophan. Fields, in order: CDR3 protein, CDR3 DNA, clone size, D gene, J gene, V gene. D genes are given only for firm matches. Where a row states a size, it is once, few, many or the class of an expanded clone; other rows omit it.

CDR3: CASSYRQGARYQQYF
DNA: TGCGCCAGCAGCTACAGACAGGGGGCCCGCTACCAGCAGTACTTC
size: .
D: TRBD1
J: TRBJ2-7
V: TRBV5-1

CDR3: CASSLSRTSGTLAKNIQYF
DNA: TGTGCCAGCAGCTTATCCCGGACTAGCGGAACCTTAGCCAAAAACATTCAGTACTTC
size: .
D: TRBD2
J: TRBJ2-4
V: TRBV7-9

CDR3: CAWSVRGTPGETQYF
DNA: TGTGCCTGGAGTGTACGCGGAACTCCGGGTGAGACCCAGTACTTC
size: .
D: .
J: TRBJ2-5
V: TRBV30

CDR3: CAYEGGQETQYF
DNA: TGTGCCTACGAGGGGGGGCAAGAGACCCAGTACTTC
size: .
D: .
J: TRBJ2-5
V: TRBV2

CDR3: CASSSWTGYGYEQYF
DNA: TGTGCCAGCAGCTCTTGGACAGGTTATGGGTACGAGCAGTACTTC
size: .
D: TRBD1
J: TRBJ2-7
V: TRBV5-5

CDR3: CASSEAEGLNTEAFF
DNA: TGTGCCAGCAGTGAAGCAGAAGGCTTGAACACTGAAGCTTTCTTT
size: .
D: .
J: TRBJ1-1
V: TRBV6-1

CDR3: CASSQSASREKLFF
DNA: TGCGCCAGCAGCCAATCAGCCTCTAGGGAAAAACTGTTTTTT
size: .
D: .
J: TRBJ1-4
V: TRBV4-1

CDR3: CASSAAQGYEQYF
DNA: TGTGCCAGCTCAGCGGCACAGGGCTACGAGCAGTACTTC
size: .
D: .
J: TRBJ2-7
V: TRBV18

CDR3: CASSSLGLVGTQYF
DNA: TGTGCCAGCAGTTCACTAGGACTAGTAGGGACCCAGTACTTC
size: .
D: TRBD2
J: TRBJ2-5
V: TRBV27

CDR3: CASSPHKPPGSEQYF
DNA: TGTGCCAGCTCACCTCATAAACCCCCAGGGAGCGAGCAGTACTTC
size: .
D: .
J: TRBJ2-7
V: TRBV18

CDR3: CATSKGQRFNYGYTF
DNA: TGTGCCACCTCCAAGGGACAGCGCTTTAACTATGGCTACACCTTC
size: .
D: TRBD1
J: TRBJ1-2
V: TRBV19

CDR3: CASSQDYYNEQFF
DNA: TGCGCCAGCAGCCAAGACTATTACAATGAGCAGTTCTTC
size: .
D: .
J: TRBJ2-1
V: TRBV4-3

CDR3: CASSLLGRDTGELFF
DNA: TGTGCCAGCAGCTTGCTGGGGAGGGACACCGGGGAGCTGTTTTTT
size: .
D: TRBD2
J: TRBJ2-2
V: TRBV5-6

CDR3: CASSRSGRGQETQYF
DNA: TGCGCCAGCAGCCGAAGCGGGAGGGGCCAAGAGACCCAGTACTTC
size: .
D: TRBD2
J: TRBJ2-5
V: TRBV4-1

CDR3: CASSYRTSINTGELFF
DNA: TGTGCCAGCAGCTACCGGACTAGCATAAACACCGGGGAGCTGTTTTTT
size: .
D: TRBD2
J: TRBJ2-2
V: TRBV6-5

CDR3: CATGLDANTGELFF
DNA: TGTGCCACTGGACTGGATGCGAACACCGGGGAGCTGTTTTTT
size: .
D: .
J: TRBJ2-2
V: TRBV10-3

CDR3: CASSRGLAKYNEQFF
DNA: TGTGCCAGCAGCCGGGGACTAGCCAAATACAATGAGCAGTTCTTC
size: .
D: TRBD2
J: TRBJ2-1
V: TRBV7-3

CDR3: CASSVGPPPDTQYF
DNA: TGTGCCAGCAGCGTAGGCCCTCCCCCGGATACGCAGTATTTT
size: .
D: .
J: TRBJ2-3
V: TRBV9

CDR3: CASSARETTEAFF
DNA: TGTGCCAGCAGTGCCCGGGAGACCACTGAAGCTTTCTTT
size: few
D: .
J: TRBJ1-1
V: TRBV2

CDR3: CASSPRISGQANEQYF
DNA: TGTGCCAGCTCACCTAGGATTTCGGGACAGGCTAACGAGCAGTACTTC
size: .
D: TRBD1
J: TRBJ2-7
V: TRBV18

CDR3: CASSPPTREGRYTQYF
DNA: TGTGCCAGCTCACCACCAACCCGGGAGGGCCGATATACGCAGTATTTT
size: .
D: TRBD2
J: TRBJ2-3
V: TRBV18

CDR3: CASSLRGEQFF
DNA: TGTGCCAGCAGCCTGCGTGGTGAGCAGTTCTTC
size: .
D: .
J: TRBJ2-1
V: TRBV7-9

CDR3: CASSPPGLAGGFLNEQFF
DNA: TGTGCCAGCTCACCACCAGGACTAGCGGGAGGCTTTCTCAATGAGCAGTTCTTC
size: .
D: TRBD2
J: TRBJ2-1
V: TRBV18

CDR3: CASSHRFDTYEQYF
DNA: TGTGCCAGCAGCCATAGATTCGATACCTACGAGCAGTACTTC
size: .
D: .
J: TRBJ2-7
V: TRBV7-9

CDR3: CASSPGLNTEAFF
DNA: TGTGCCAGCTCACCAGGGTTAAACACTGAAGCTTTCTTT
size: .
D: .
J: TRBJ1-1
V: TRBV18

CDR3: CASSLEGADTEAFF
DNA: TGTGCCAGCAGCCTTGAGGGGGCGGACACTGAAGCTTTCTTT
size: few
D: TRBD1
J: TRBJ1-1
V: TRBV11-3

CDR3: CASSLLEMNTEAFF
DNA: TGTGCCAGCAGCTTGCTAGAGATGAACACTGAAGCTTTCTTT
size: .
D: .
J: TRBJ1-1
V: TRBV5-4

CDR3: CASSLEANTQYF
DNA: TGTGCCAGCAGCTTAGAGGCGAATACGCAGTATTTT
size: .
D: .
J: TRBJ2-3
V: TRBV5-5

CDR3: CASSYWAGGGYEQYF
DNA: TGTGCCAGCAGTTACTGGGCGGGAGGGGGGTACGAGCAGTACTTC
size: once
D: TRBD2
J: TRBJ2-7
V: TRBV6-5

CDR3: CAVGVREKETQYF
DNA: TGTGCCGTAGGGGTCCGGGAGAAAGAGACCCAGTACTTC
size: .
D: .
J: TRBJ2-5
V: TRBV10-3

CDR3: CASGFSGRAGDEQFF
DNA: TGCGCCAGCGGATTTAGCGGGAGGGCCGGAGATGAGCAGTTCTTC
size: .
D: TRBD2
J: TRBJ2-1
V: TRBV5-1

CDR3: CAISEVRNTIYF
DNA: TGTGCCATCAGTGAAGTCCGAAACACCATATATTTT
size: .
D: .
J: TRBJ1-3
V: TRBV10-3

CDR3: CASSPGLLSKNIQYF
DNA: TGTGCCAGCTCACCAGGACTGTTATCCAAAAACATTCAGTACTTC
size: .
D: .
J: TRBJ2-4
V: TRBV18

CDR3: CASSHYGYTF
DNA: TGTGCCAGCAGCCACTATGGCTACACCTTC
size: once
D: .
J: TRBJ1-2
V: TRBV4-2

CDR3: CASKADRGIAGELFF
DNA: TGTGCCAGCAAGGCCGACAGGGGTATTGCCGGGGAGCTGTTTTTT
size: .
D: TRBD1
J: TRBJ2-2
V: TRBV7-3

CDR3: CAWSRSLGQPQHF
DNA: TGTGCCTGGAGTCGGTCTCTCGGGCAGCCCCAGCATTTT
size: many
D: .
J: TRBJ1-5
V: TRBV30

CDR3: CASSLGGGYTYNEQFF
DNA: TGCGCCAGCAGCTTGGGTGGGGGATATACCTACAATGAGCAGTTCTTC
size: .
D: .
J: TRBJ2-1
V: TRBV5-1

CDR3: CASSKGLAGGPETQYF
DNA: TGTGCCAGTAGTAAGGGACTAGCGGGAGGGCCGGAGACCCAGTACTTC
size: .
D: TRBD2
J: TRBJ2-5
V: TRBV19

CDR3: CASSLVSPWDTEAFF
DNA: TGCGCCAGCAGCTTGGTCTCCCCCTGGGACACTGAAGCTTTCTTT
size: once
D: .
J: TRBJ1-1
V: TRBV5-1

CDR3: CASSLRTGAGNTEAFF
DNA: TGTGCCAGCTCACTACGGACAGGGGCGGGGAACACTGAAGCTTTCTTT
size: few
D: TRBD1
J: TRBJ1-1
V: TRBV18

CDR3: CSVGGGSEKLFF
DNA: TGCAGCGTTGGTGGGGGCTCAGAAAAACTGTTTTTT
size: few
D: .
J: TRBJ1-4
V: TRBV29-1

CDR3: CASSLLRGDHGYTF
DNA: TGTGCCAGCAGCTTACTTCGGGGCGACCATGGCTACACCTTC
size: .
D: .
J: TRBJ1-2
V: TRBV7-2

CDR3: CASSRYGTWNTDTQYF
DNA: TGCGCCAGCAGTCGCTACGGGACATGGAACACAGATACGCAGTATTTT
size: .
D: .
J: TRBJ2-3
V: TRBV5-1

CDR3: CASSQDSATNEKLFF
DNA: TGTGCCAGCAGCCAAGATTCCGCAACTAATGAAAAACTGTTTTTT
size: few
D: .
J: TRBJ1-4
V: TRBV4-2